The 9 T cell receptor beta chains below come from one sample, sequenced in a study of T cell responses to AZD1222 COVID-19 vaccine. Only in-frame clones appear in the TCRdb table, and some are missing; sequencing was by immunoSEQ multiplex PCR. The table lists under 200,000 clones, about nine tenths of them singletons. The sequences come from peripheral blood, collected on day 0 of AZD1222 vaccination. These receptors originate from an adult in good health.

This clone was recorded once. The J gene is TRBJ2-6, the V gene TRBV7-9, with D hard to call. This CDR3 has 18 amino acids. Germline CDR1 SEHNR, CDR2 FQNEAQ (reference sequence). V was shortened by 0 bases and J by 0 bases, with 12 bases between the two germline ends. CDR3 in DNA: TGTGCCAGCAGCTTAGCGGTACCAACTGTCTCTGGGGCCAACGTCCTGACTTTC. It yields the protein CASSLAVPTVSGANVLTF.

The V call is TRBV3-1 (or the pseudogene TRBV3-2), the J call TRBJ1-1; perhaps TRBD1 as D (6 bases). This CDR3 is built from 16 residues. CDR1 and CDR2 (germline): LGHDT, YNNKEL (reference sequence). V lost 2 bases to trimming and J lost 3 bases, with 16 bases between them. CDR3 coding DNA: TGTGCCAGCAGCCAATATAACCCTCCAGGGGACACTGAAGCTTTCTTT. It codes for CASSQYNPPGDTEAFF.

The chain recombines TRBV6-2 or TRBV6-3 with TRBJ2-5; D not certain. Trimming took 2 bases from V and 0 from J, leaving 13 bases between them. CDR1 is MNHEY, CDR2 SVGEGT, per germline. The CDR3 sequence is 16 residues long. The CDR3 spells CASSYGATPYQETQYF. CDR3 nucleotide sequence: TGTGCCAGCAGTTACGGCGCCACTCCGTACCAAGAGACCCAGTACTTC.

The V gene is TRBV7-2, the J gene TRBJ1-6; the D is unclear. The CDR3 loop spans 12 amino acids. Germline-derived CDR1 and CDR2 are SGHTA and FQGNSA. Trimming left V 3 bases short and J 11 bases short, with 8 bases between. This CDR3 reads CASSLSGTPLHF. DNA of the CDR3: TGTGCCAGCAGCTTGTCAGGCACACCCCTCCACTTT. The whole variable domain, filled in from reference TRBV7-2 and TRBJ1-6, reads GAGVSQSPSNKVTEKGKDVELRCDPISGHTALYWYRQSLGQGLEFLIYFQGNSAPDKSGLPSDRFSAERTGGSVSTLTIQRTQQEDSAVYLCASSLSGTPLHFGNGTRLTVT.

The J gene is TRBJ1-1, the V gene TRBV28, with D perhaps matching TRBD1 (6 bases). Trimming left V 10 bases short and J 1 base short, with 13 bases between. Germline V gives CDR1 MDHEN, CDR2 SYDVKM. The CDR3 is made up of 13 amino acids. CDR3 in DNA: TGTGCCATCATCAAAGGGGGGAACACTGAAGCTTTCTTT. Its protein product is CAIIKGGNTEAFF.

The rearrangement links TRBV29-1 to TRBJ2-2; TRBD1 might be the D (7 bases). The V gene lost 5 bases and the J gene lost 3 bases, with 10 bases spanning the gap. The CDR3 has 13 amino acids. Germline V gene data show CDR1 as SQVTM and CDR2 as ANQGSEA. The CDR3 loop is CSVQGGHTGELFF. In DNA form, the CDR3 reads TGCAGCGTTCAGGGGGGACACACCGGGGAGCTGTTTTTT.

The genes are TRBV10-2 and TRBJ1-1; TRBD1 might be the D (5 bases). The CDR3 is 10 amino acids. V was trimmed by 8 bases and J by 8 bases, leaving 9 bases between them. CDR1 is WSHSY, CDR2 SAAADI, per germline. The CDR3 region has the DNA TGCGCCAGCCAGGGATCCGAAGCTTTCTTT. Its protein product is CASQGSEAFF.

The chain is built from TRBV19 and TRBJ1-3, with 8 bases aligning to TRBD1. Trimming cost V 4 bases and J 0 bases; bases outside gene matches: 2. The CDR3 runs 15 residues. CDR1 is LNHDA, CDR2 SQIVND, per germline (reference sequence). CDR3 protein: CASSKDRDSGNTIYF. CDR3 DNA sequence: TGTGCCAGTAGTAAGGACAGGGACTCTGGAAACACCATATATTTT.

This chain links TRBV4-1 with TRBJ1-2; TRBD1 is a possible D gene (5 bases). CDR1 and CDR2 from the germline V gene are MGHRA and YSYEKL. Trimming cost V 1 base and J 4 bases, with 7 bases left between them. The CDR3 spans 13 residues. In nucleotides, the CDR3 is TGCGCCAGCAGCCAAGTCCAGGGCTATGGCTACACCTTC. Its translation: CASSQVQGYGYTF.